This T cell receptor (beta chain) was documented in a study of T cells after posttransplantation cyclophosphamide. Comment on this clone: Antigen: not known.

Produced via immunoSEQ multiplex PCR; TCRdb's table is partial and in-frame only. The sample carries 21,000 or so clones, 80% to 90% recorded once. Findings and caveats of the study: Skin or GI-infiltrating T cells shared few TRB sequences with blood. Donor CD8+ memory clones often dominated recipient blood repertoires at later times.

Controls had myeloablative marrow grafts with methotrexate and calcineurin inhibitor, sampled at 1 year. The V gene lost 4 bases and the J gene lost 2 bases, with 11 bases spanning the gap. The CDR3 contains 13 residues. From germline, CDR1 is SQVTM and CDR2 ANQGSEA. This TCR derives from a female patient under 45 who received an allogeneic stem cell transplant from an unrelated donor, was CMV-positive, and had acute and chronic GVHD. Some T cells may originate from the graft donor. Source: PBMCs, taken roughly a year after allogeneic stem cell transplant with calcineurin inhibitor and methotrexate. The chain employs TRBV29-1 and TRBJ1-1, with D perhaps matching TRBD1 (5 bases). CDR3 sequence (DNA): TGCAGCGTTGTTCGGGGGTCAAACACTGAAGCTTTCTTT. Translation: CSVVRGSNTEAFF.